The 23 T cell receptor beta chains below all came from one sample that was sequenced in a study of T cells in Graves' hyperthyroidism and ophthalmopathy. Amplification targeted TCR beta CDR3 regions from RNA transcripts. First-round RT-PCR with HTBI primers amplified the TCR CDR3 region. A single record per CDR3 protein comes from TCRdb applying MiXCR to the multiplex PCR reads. Here the sample spans approximately 600,000 distinct CDR3 sequences, less than 25% being singletons. The source material was blood. These receptors were collected from a man aged 30 to 45 with Graves' ophthalmopathy.

V is TRBV5-5 and J is TRBJ1-5, with a tentative D call TRBD1 (5 bases). This CDR3 is 17 amino acids long. CDR1 is SGHKS and CDR2 is YYEKEE in the germline V gene (reference sequence). V was clipped by 2 bases and J by 3 bases, with 18 bases between them. CDR3 nucleotide sequence: TGTGCCAGCAGCTTCGGGCCCGCCGACAGCTTCAATCAGCCCCAGCATTTT. Residues: CASSFGPADSFNQPQHF. The variable domain in full, completed from reference TRBV5-5 and TRBJ1-5, reads DAGVTQSPTHLIKTRGQQVTLRCSPISGHKSVSWYQQVLGQGPQFIFQYYEKEERGRGNFPDRFSARQFPNYSSELNVNALLLGDSALYLCASSFGPADSFNQPQHFGDGTRLSIL.

The sample holds a few counts of this clonotype. V gene TRBV6-1 combines with J gene TRBJ1-1; D is unresolved. Trimming removed 9 bases from V and 0 bases from J, with 8 bases in between. This CDR3 spans 12 amino acids. Germline V lookup: CDR1 MNHNS, CDR2 SASEGT. The chain's CDR3 is CASGLMNTEAFF. In DNA, the CDR3 is TGTGCCAGTGGGCTTATGAACACTGAAGCTTTCTTT.

The V gene is TRBV6-1, the J gene TRBJ2-7; D could derive from TRBD1 or TRBD2 (5 bases each). There are 15 residues in the CDR3. CDR1 is MNHNS and CDR2 is SASEGT in the germline V gene. The ends were cut back, 7 bases at V and 2 bases at J, with 18 bases in the middle. The CDR3 DNA is TGTGCCAGCACCAACACGGGGCAGGTAACCTACGAGCAGTACTTC. It yields the protein CASTNTGQVTYEQYF.

This chain connects TRBV4-1 to TRBJ2-1; D is uncertain. The V end lost 1 base, the J end lost 4 bases, and 11 bases lay between the germline ends. This CDR3 is 15 amino acids long. Germline-derived CDR1 and CDR2 are MGHRA and YSYEKL. In nucleotides, the CDR3 is TGCGCCAGCAGCCAAGTGGTGGTAGTTTACAATGAGCAGTTCTTC. As protein: CASSQVVVVYNEQFF.

This clonotype came up many times. The J gene is TRBJ2-1, the V gene TRBV18; no firm D call. The germline V gene has CDR1 KGHSH and CDR2 LQKENI. The CDR3 runs to 13 residues. Trimming pared 3 bases from V and 6 bases from J, leaving 9 bases between. The CDR3 here is CASSPLGPNEQFF. Here the CDR3 DNA reads TGTGCCAGCTCACCCCTCGGTCCCAATGAGCAGTTCTTC. The full variable domain, its missing parts supplied by reference TRBV18 and TRBJ2-1, is NAGVMQNPRHLVRRRGQEARLRCSPMKGHSHVYWYRQLPEEGLKFMVYLQKENIIDESGMPKERFSAEFPKEGPSILRIQQVVRGDSAAYFCASSPLGPNEQFFGPGTRLTVL.

This clonotype was seen a few times. The chain employs TRBV27 and TRBJ2-1; 7 bases fit TRBD2. The CDR3 is 13 residues long. V lost 4 bases, J lost 7 bases, and 4 bases stayed unmatched. Germline loops: CDR1 MNHEY, CDR2 SMNVEV (reference sequence). The CDR3 spells CASSSERDNEQFF. In DNA, the CDR3 is TGTGCCAGCAGTTCTGAGCGGGATAATGAGCAGTTCTTC.

The table lists this clonotype with many counts. The chain is built from TRBV2 and TRBJ2-7; D unresolved. Germline CDR1 and CDR2: SNHLY and FYNNEI. V was pared by 5 bases and J by 4 bases, with 9 bases between. The CDR3 has 12 amino acids. CDR3 DNA sequence: TGTGCCAGCAGTTACCTATGGTACGAGCAGTACTTC. Translation: CASSYLWYEQYF.

The chain carries TRBV20-1 and TRBJ2-1, with TRBD2 matching over 10 bases. V trimming: 0 bases; J trimming: 8 bases; junction bases outside the gene matches: 7. The V gene's germline CDR1 is DFQATT and CDR2 SNEGSKA (reference sequence). The CDR3 has 15 residues. This CDR3 reads CSARDFLAGVDEQFF. The CDR3 DNA follows: TGCAGTGCTAGAGATTTCCTAGCGGGAGTGGATGAGCAGTTCTTC.

This chain joins TRBV27 and TRBJ1-4; weak D call: TRBD1 (5 bases). Per germline, CDR1 MNHEY and CDR2 SMNVEV (reference sequence). The V and J ends lost 5 bases and 7 bases respectively, with 17 bases between them. The CDR3 contains 15 residues. CDR3 loop: CASSNRDAGSEKLFF. The CDR3 nucleotides read TGTGCCAGCAGTAACCGGGACGCCGGTAGTGAAAAACTGTTTTTT.

V is TRBV7-2 and J is TRBJ2-7; 10 bases are shared with TRBD2. Unmatched junction bases numbered 7, after V lost 3 bases and J lost 2 bases. This CDR3 spans 16 amino acids. Germline CDR1 reads SGHTA; CDR2 reads FQGNSA. The CDR3 is CASSLGTSASPYEQYF. Here the CDR3 DNA reads TGTGCCAGCAGCTTGGGGACTAGCGCTTCGCCCTACGAGCAGTACTTC.

This clonotype was observed a few times. This chain uses TRBV7-8 with TRBJ2-1; 7 bases map to TRBD2. J was trimmed by 9 bases and V by 6 bases; bases with no gene match: 20. The germline V gene encodes CDR1 SGHVS and CDR2 FQNEAQ. CDR3 length: 17 amino acids. DNA of the CDR3: TGTGCCAGCAGTACCCGGCGGGAGACTAGAAGATCCGGTGAGCAGTTCTTC. Protein sequence: CASSTRRETRRSGEQFF. Supplemented by reference TRBV7-8 and TRBJ2-1, the full variable domain reads GAGVSQSPRYKVAKRGQDVALRCDPISGHVSLFWYQQALGQGPEFLTYFQNEAQLDKSGLPSDRFFAERPEGSVSTLKIQRTQQEDSAVYLCASSTRRETRRSGEQFFGPGTRLTVL.

The chain is built from TRBV5-4 and TRBJ2-1; TRBD2 matches at 9 bases. The J segment lost 6 bases and the V segment lost 0 bases, leaving 10 bases of the junction unmatched. CDR3 length equals 17 residues. Germline CDR1 SGHNT, CDR2 YYREEE (reference sequence). CDR3 DNA: TGTGCCAGCAGCTTGGGCGGCGGAGCGGGAGGTCCCAATGAGCAGTTCTTC. Translating gives CASSLGGGAGGPNEQFF.

This clonotype has a handful of counts. The chain is built from TRBV6-6 and TRBJ2-7; D is possibly TRBD1 or TRBD2 (5 bases each). The CDR3 length is 13 residues. V lost 2 bases to trimming and J lost 4 bases, with 9 bases between them. In germline, CDR1 is MNHNY, CDR2 SVGAGI (reference sequence). CDR3 protein: CASSYEGRYEQYF. The CDR3 nucleotides read TGTGCCAGCAGTTACGAGGGGCGGTACGAGCAGTACTTC.

The rearrangement joins TRBV11-2 to TRBJ2-6, with a weak D call TRBD2 (7 bases). Germline lookup yields CDR1 SGHAT and CDR2 FQNNGV. The CDR3 is 17 amino acids. V lost 5 bases and J lost 0, with 14 bases in between. The CDR3 loop is CASSERGGRSGANVLTF. In nucleotides, the CDR3 is TGTGCCAGCAGCGAGAGGGGGGGCCGCTCTGGGGCCAACGTCCTGACTTTC.

This clonotype was recorded many times. The rearrangement links TRBV6-1 to TRBJ2-5; D call uncertain. Germline-derived CDR1 and CDR2 are MNHNS and SASEGT. This CDR3 is 13 amino acids long. V lost 3 bases to trimming and J lost 1 base, with 6 bases between them. DNA for the CDR3: TGTGCCAGCAGTGAGGTAATCCAAGAGACCCAGTACTTC. Its translation is CASSEVIQETQYF.

The rearrangement links TRBV18 to TRBJ2-7, with 7 bases that match TRBD1. The J segment lost 2 bases and the V segment lost 3 bases, leaving 4 bases of the junction unmatched. From germline, CDR1 is KGHSH and CDR2 LQKENI. The CDR3 totals 14 residues. CDR3 DNA sequence: TGTGCCAGCTCACCTGTGACAGGGACCTACGAGCAGTACTTC. Its translation: CASSPVTGTYEQYF.

This clonotype has a handful of counts. This sequence joins TRBV27 and TRBJ1-3, with D uncertain. This CDR3 has 15 amino acids. Trimming took 8 bases from V and 2 from J, leaving 16 bases between them. In germline, CDR1 is MNHEY, CDR2 SMNVEV (reference sequence). CDR3 residues: CASRSWSGPGNTIYF. As DNA, the CDR3 is TGTGCCAGCCGCTCGTGGAGCGGCCCTGGAAACACCATATATTTT.

This clonotype appeared a few times. The chain recombines TRBV5-1 with TRBJ1-5; possibly TRBD1 for D (5 bases). Germline V lookup: CDR1 SGHRS, CDR2 YFSETQ. V gave up 4 bases and J gave up 5 bases, with 16 bases separating them. The CDR3 is 15 amino acids. CDR3 nucleotides: TGCGCCAGCAGCCAAGCCCCGGGGGTAGATCAGCCCCAGCATTTT. Encoded protein: CASSQAPGVDQPQHF.

The V and J genes are TRBV29-1 and TRBJ2-5, with TRBD2 matching over 7 bases. With V trimmed by 7 bases and J by 7 bases, 12 bases remained unmatched. Germline assignment: CDR1 SQVTM and CDR2 ANQGSEA. The CDR3 runs to 13 residues. DNA of the CDR3: TGCAGCGGTGGGACTCAATCGGGGGGGACCCAGTACTTC. It codes for CSGGTQSGGTQYF.

This rearrangement joins TRBV20-1 to TRBJ1-4; tentatively, D is TRBD1 (5 bases). The V gene's germline CDR1 is DFQATT and CDR2 SNEGSKA (reference sequence). CDR3 length: 17 amino acids. The ends were cut back, 2 bases at V and 4 bases at J, with 20 bases in the middle. CDR3 coding DNA: TGCAGTGCTAGAAGGGGTTCTGGGTTAGGCAATAATGAAAAACTGTTTTTT. Residues: CSARRGSGLGNNEKLFF.

This clonotype was seen repeatedly, ten times or more. This rearrangement joins TRBV28 to TRBJ1-1; D call uncertain. The V and J ends lost 6 bases and 7 bases respectively, with 12 bases between them. Germline V gives CDR1 MDHEN, CDR2 SYDVKM. The CDR3 totals 12 residues. The CDR3 DNA follows: TGTGCCAGCAGCCCATTAGTGCGTGAAGCTTTCTTT. Protein: CASSPLVREAFF. Variable domain in full (rest from reference TRBV28 and TRBJ1-1): DVKVTQSSRYLVKRTGEKVFLECVQDMDHENMFWYRQDPGLGLRLIYFSYDVKMKEKGDIPEGYSVSREKKERFSLILESASTNQTSMYLCASSPLVREAFFGQGTRLTVV.

This clonotype has ten or more counts. The rearrangement links TRBV28 to TRBJ1-4; 8 nucleotides match TRBD1. The CDR3 is 16 amino acids. V was clipped by 4 bases and J by 5 bases; unmatched bases: 9. Germline-derived CDR1 and CDR2 are MDHEN and SYDVKM. The CDR3 sequence is CASSSGTGFVNEKLFF. The CDR3 DNA sequence: TGTGCCAGCAGTTCGGGGACAGGTTTTGTAAATGAAAAACTGTTTTTT.

This clonotype occurred a few times. The chain joins TRBV14 to TRBJ2-7; 9 bases map to TRBD2. The CDR3 has 15 residues. After removal of 3 bases from V and 8 bases from J, the junction contained 11 bases not matched to a gene. CDR1 and CDR2 (germline): SGHDN, FVKESK. The CDR3 coding sequence is TGTGCCAGCAGCCAGGCTGCGGGAGGGCCCGTCCAGCAGTACTTC. It codes for CASSQAAGGPVQQYF.